The sequence of this T cell receptor (beta chain) was determined in a study of identical twins. MiXCR, run by TCRdb on the 5' RACE reads, gives a single entry per CDR3 protein. The sample shows around 490,000 distinct CDR3 sequences, around 15% of them seen only once. Germline CDR1 reads KGHSH; CDR2 reads LQKENI. The CDR3 contains 16 residues. Trimming removed 3 bases from V and 0 bases from J, with 12 bases in between. These data were also filed under a second study, of yellow fever vaccine responses in identical twins.

This clonotype originated in a woman under 30 in good health. The chain recombines TRBV18 with TRBJ2-1; D is ambiguous. Sequencing was carried out using CD4+ T cells sorted from blood. The CDR3 DNA reads as TGTGCCAGCTCACCCTCGGTGCTGGGCTCCTACAATGAGCAGTTCTTC. It specifies CASSPSVLGSYNEQFF.